The 23 T cell receptor beta chains below all came from one sample that was sequenced in a study of control samples from healthy donors and cancer patients. Sequencing used immunoSEQ multiplex PCR; TCRdb keeps in-frame clones, though not all of them. The repertoire consists of about 89,000 clones, with more than 75% occurring once and the leading ten covering roughly 2%. Sequenced: blood. The origin of the receptors is a woman between 40 and 55 years old in good health.

The V call is TRBV7-2, the J call TRBJ2-7; the D gene is possibly TRBD2 (6 bases). This CDR3 is built from 13 residues. Germline V lookup: CDR1 SGHTA, CDR2 FQGNSA. V was clipped by 5 bases and J by 5 bases, with 13 bases between them. DNA for the CDR3: TGTGCCAGCAGCCTACAAAGGGAGGACGAGCAGTACTTC. Translating gives CASSLQREDEQYF.

The rearrangement uses TRBV5-1 and TRBJ2-7, with TRBD2 as a possible D gene (6 bases). The V gene lost 1 base and the J gene lost 2 bases, with 13 bases spanning the gap. The CDR3 has 15 residues. From germline, CDR1 is SGHRS and CDR2 YFSETQ. The CDR3 sequence is CASSLLEGSPYEQYF. In DNA form, the CDR3 reads TGCGCCAGCAGCTTGCTGGAGGGGTCCCCCTACGAGCAGTACTTC.

In DNA form, the CDR3 reads TGTGCCAGCAGCTTGCGGGGACTAGCGACAGATACGCAGTATTTT. It codes for CASSLRGLATDTQYF. The rearrangement joins TRBV13 to TRBJ2-3, with 10 bases that match TRBD2. The germline gives CDR1 PRHDT, CDR2 FYEKMQ (reference sequence). The V gene end was trimmed by 3 bases and the J gene end by 3 bases; junction bases not matched to a gene: 3. The CDR3 spans 15 residues. Full variable domain (rest looked up from reference TRBV13 and TRBJ2-3): AAGVIQSPRHLIKEKRETATLKCYPIPRHDTVYWYQQGPGQDPQFLISFYEKMQSDKGSIPDRFSAQQFSDYHSELNMSSLELGDSALYFCASSLRGLATDTQYFGPGTRLTVL.

The chain joins TRBV5-1 to TRBJ1-4, with D maybe TRBD1 (5 bases). This CDR3 region has 13 residues. Looked up from germline, CDR1 is SGHRS and CDR2 is YFSETQ. Trimming shortened V by 4 bases and J by 7 bases, and 11 bases separated the two germline ends. The CDR3 coding sequence is TGCGCCAGCAGCACGGCAGGGCGTGAAAAACTGTTTTTT. It specifies CASSTAGREKLFF.

This chain uses TRBV6-6 with TRBJ1-2, with a weak D call TRBD1 (5 bases). In germline, CDR1 is MNHNY, CDR2 SVGAGI (reference sequence). The CDR3 is 16 residues long. Between the trimmed V and J ends, which lost 2 bases and 4 bases, there was a span of 17 bases. CDR3: CASSYPLYRSFYGYTF. CDR3 nucleotide sequence: TGTGCCAGCAGTTACCCCCTCTACAGGAGTTTCTATGGCTACACCTTC.

The chain is built from TRBV19 and TRBJ2-7; 8 bases match TRBD2. In germline, CDR1 is LNHDA, CDR2 SQIVND (reference sequence). Germline trimming cut 2 bases from V and 7 bases from J; bases unmatched to any gene: 13. This CDR3 comprises 16 residues. CDR3 sequence reads: CASSISQWTGGREQYF. The CDR3 DNA reads as TGTGCCAGTAGTATATCCCAATGGACGGGGGGGCGTGAGCAGTACTTC.

The rearrangement links TRBV7-9 to TRBJ1-1, with D hard to call. Trimming cost V 4 bases and J 2 bases, with 11 bases left between them. The V gene's germline CDR1 is SEHNR and CDR2 FQNEAQ (reference sequence). The CDR3 spans 14 residues. Here the CDR3 DNA reads TGTGCCAGCAGCTCTAACGGACTTAACACTGAAGCTTTCTTT. Protein product: CASSSNGLNTEAFF.

This clone came up once. V usage is TRBV6-2 or TRBV6-3 and J usage is TRBJ2-1; 9 bases agree with TRBD1. V was clipped by 0 bases and J by 8 bases; unmatched bases: 11. CDR3 size: 17 residues. In germline, CDR1 is MNHEY, CDR2 SVGEGT. The CDR3 spells CASSYSHGTGKNYEQFF. For the CDR3, the DNA is TGTGCCAGCAGTTACTCGCACGGGACAGGGAAGAACTATGAGCAGTTCTTC.

V gene TRBV15 combines with J gene TRBJ1-2, with D maybe TRBD1 (6 bases). The CDR3 runs 13 residues. Germline V CDR1 and CDR2: LNHNV, YYDKDF (reference sequence). Trimming removed 2 bases from V and 6 bases from J, with 10 bases in between. CDR3 in amino acids: CATSRLQGDGYTF. For the CDR3, the DNA is TGTGCCACCAGCAGACTACAGGGTGATGGCTACACCTTC.

This clone was detected only a few times. The rearrangement links TRBV12-3 or TRBV12-4 to TRBJ1-1; 10 bases match TRBD1. The CDR3 is 13 amino acids. Losses at the gene ends were 4 bases for V and 4 bases for J; bases not matched to a gene: 0. This chain's CDR3 is CASSWDRGTEAFF. The DNA of the CDR3 is TGTGCCAGCAGTTGGGACAGGGGCACTGAAGCTTTCTTT.

V is TRBV7-8 and J is TRBJ1-4, with a possible D match to TRBD1 (5 bases). The CDR3 is 17 amino acids. Trimming stripped 1 base from V and 0 bases from J, with 12 bases between. Germline V gives CDR1 SGHVS, CDR2 FQNEAQ. CDR3 sequence reads: CASSLGQGPATNEKLFF. CDR3 nucleotides: TGTGCCAGCAGCTTAGGTCAGGGCCCTGCAACTAATGAAAAACTGTTTTTT.

The chain carries TRBV7-2 and TRBJ1-1; D not certain. CDR1 and CDR2 (germline): SGHTA, FQGNSA. With 1 base removed from V and 0 bases from J, the gap between germline ends came to 6 bases. This CDR3 is 14 amino acids long. The CDR3 loop is CASSLVSMNTEAFF. The CDR3, as DNA: TGTGCCAGCAGCTTAGTCAGCATGAACACTGAAGCTTTCTTT.

The V and J genes are TRBV7-2 and TRBJ2-3; TRBD2 matches 10 bases. Germline CDR1 is SGHTA and CDR2 is FQGNSA. V was clipped by 5 bases and J by 4 bases; unmatched bases: 18. This CDR3 spans 19 amino acids. CDR3 amino acids: CASSPPRGALAGGADTQYF. The CDR3 DNA is TGTGCCAGCAGCCCCCCGAGGGGGGCCTTAGCGGGGGGTGCAGATACGCAGTATTTT.

This chain uses TRBV19 with TRBJ1-1, with D perhaps matching TRBD1 (6 bases). V was pared by 4 bases and J by 2 bases, with 11 bases between. In germline, CDR1 is LNHDA, CDR2 SQIVND (reference sequence). This CDR3 spans 14 amino acids. CDR3 sequence (DNA): TGTGCCAGTAGTACCGCGGGGGCTAACACTGAAGCTTTCTTT. Translation: CASSTAGANTEAFF.

V is TRBV5-5 and J is TRBJ1-3; TRBD1 might be the D (6 bases). Per germline, CDR1 SGHKS and CDR2 YYEKEE (reference sequence). Trimming cost V 0 bases and J 14 bases, with 21 bases left between them. The CDR3 spans 15 residues. The CDR3 DNA reads TGTGCCAGCAGCTTGGCAGCAGGGGTACGTGCCGGGGTATATTTT. It translates to CASSLAAGVRAGVYF.

The chain employs TRBV10-3 and TRBJ1-2; maybe TRBD1 (5 bases). The V and J ends lost 0 bases and 1 base respectively, with 6 bases between them. This CDR3 has 14 residues. Germline values: CDR1 ENHRY, CDR2 SYGVKD. CDR3 coding DNA: TGTGCCATCAGTGAGTCTGGGGGTAACTATGGCTACACCTTC. Translation gives CAISESGGNYGYTF.

The CDR3 DNA is TGTGCCTGGAGCTTGGGGCTAGCCTCCGCTCCCTGGGTGGATGAGCAGTTCTTC. Its protein product is CAWSLGLASAPWVDEQFF. The chain links TRBV30 to TRBJ2-1; D might be TRBD1 or TRBD2, each matching 5 bases. The length of the CDR3 is 18 residues. The ends were cut back, 3 bases at V and 8 bases at J, with 29 bases in the middle. The germline V gene encodes CDR1 GTSNPN and CDR2 SVGIG (reference sequence).

A few counts support this clone. The chain joins TRBV6-2 or TRBV6-3 to TRBJ1-3; D not resolved. CDR3 length: 15 amino acids. Germline V lookup: CDR1 MNHEY, CDR2 SVGEGT. Trimming shortened V by 2 bases and J by 2 bases, and 10 bases separated the two germline ends. The CDR3 nucleotides are TGTGCCAGCAGTTACAGACAATTTCCTGGAAACACCATATATTTT. Its translation is CASSYRQFPGNTIYF.

This clone has more than one count but fewer than ten. The V and J genes are TRBV27 and TRBJ1-4, with D perhaps matching TRBD1 (5 bases). The length of the CDR3 is 17 residues. Trimming cost V 3 bases and J 8 bases, with 22 bases left between them. The germline V gene has CDR1 MNHEY and CDR2 SMNVEV (reference sequence). For the CDR3, the DNA is TGTGCCAGCAGTTTCCTAATATCAGGGTCCTGGGGCGAAAAACTGTTTTTT. Translating gives CASSFLISGSWGEKLFF.

V usage is TRBV6-6 and J usage is TRBJ1-2; 10 bases fit TRBD1. The CDR3 is 14 amino acids. Germline assignment: CDR1 MNHNY and CDR2 SVGAGI (reference sequence). J was trimmed by 6 bases and V by 2 bases; bases with no gene match: 3. The CDR3 DNA is TGTGCCAGCAGTTACCTTGGACAGGGGGATGGCTACACCTTC. Translating it yields CASSYLGQGDGYTF.

This clone came up a few times. The chain carries TRBV4-1 and TRBJ1-1, with 7 bases matching TRBD1. This CDR3 contains 16 residues. The J segment lost 4 bases and the V segment lost 2 bases, leaving 10 bases of the junction unmatched. Germline values: CDR1 MGHRA, CDR2 YSYEKL. In nucleotides, the CDR3 is TGCGCCAGCAGCCAAAGATTGGGCAGGGGGATCACTGAAGCTTTCTTT. The encoded protein is CASSQRLGRGITEAFF.

The chain combines TRBV11-3 with TRBJ1-3; D is perhaps TRBD1 (5 bases). Trimming stripped 5 bases from V and 4 bases from J, with 15 bases between. Germline CDR1 and CDR2: SGHNT and YENEEA. This CDR3 is built from 15 residues. CDR3 nucleotide sequence: TGTGCCAGCAGCGCCCGGCAGGGAGGGGGAAACACCATATATTTT. Its translation is CASSARQGGGNTIYF. The variable domain in full, completed from reference TRBV11-3 and TRBJ1-3, reads EAGVVQSPRYKIIEKKQPVAFWCNPISGHNTLYWYLQNLGQGPELLIRYENEEAVDDSQLPKDRFSAERLKGVDSTLKIQPAELGDSAVYLCASSARQGGGNTIYFGEGSWLTVV.

The V gene is TRBV6-2 or TRBV6-3, the J gene TRBJ2-2; 7 nucleotides align to TRBD1. J lost 5 bases, V lost 0 bases, and 3 bases had no gene match. This CDR3 spans 15 amino acids. The germline V gene encodes CDR1 MNHEY and CDR2 SVGEGT. For the CDR3, the DNA is TGTGCCAGCAGTTACTCGACCAGGGGGACCGGGGAGCTGTTTTTT. It yields the protein CASSYSTRGTGELFF.